This T cell receptor beta chain was documented in a study of blood T cell repertoires in COVID-19. Study details: COVID-19 samples collected from the United States, Italy and Spain covered acute and convalescent phases. PBMCs, B-cell-depleted T cells, or T cells provided the cDNA or gDNA that made up the material.

In the original workflow: The authors estimated nucleated cell counts from reference gene primer amplification. Measured with immunoSEQ multiplex PCR; TCRdb has only the in-frame clones, and not every one. D and trimming were read from the DNA, whereas the V and J calls and clone size are those reported in that table. The data show around 30,000 clones, with 70% to 90% seen just once and approximately 6.2% held by the top ten. The table lists this clone with a count of one. V gave up 2 bases and J gave up 6 bases; unmatched junction bases: 2. The germline V gene has CDR1 SGHAT and CDR2 FQNNGV. The CDR3 covers 14 residues.

This chain connects TRBV11-2 to TRBJ1-1; TRBD1 matches at 11 bases. Sequences were obtained from peripheral blood. The receptor's source is a human donor in a cohort sampled during active COVID-19. The CDR3, as DNA: TGTGCCAGCAGCTTATGGGGACAGGGGGCTGAAGCTTTCTTT. This sequence encodes CASSLWGQGAEAFF.